Given below is one TCR beta chain in context. Its antigen remains unidentified. This sample was taken from a study of T cell responses to AZD1222 COVID-19 vaccine. Whole-study results and caveats: Baseline seropositives among AZD1222 recipients totaled only five or six. Among spike-specific TCRs, nearly half reportedly target unmutated variant regions.

Using immunoSEQ multiplex PCR, the repertoire was profiled, and TCRdb retains in-frame clones only, with some absent. There are 200,000 or so clones in the sample; about 94% occur only once, and approximately 1% lies in the top ten. The source material was peripheral blood, sampled 28 days after the second AZD1222 dose. This sequence originates from an adult who received the AZD1222 COVID-19 vaccine.

DNA for the CDR3: TGTGCCAGCGCAAGGCCCGGGACAAGCATGAAGCAGTACTTC. Residues: CASARPGTSMKQYF. This chain joins TRBV28 and TRBJ2-7; weak D call: TRBD1 (6 bases). This CDR3 contains 14 residues. V shed 8 bases and J shed 8 bases, with 22 bases lying between them. CDR1 is MDHEN, CDR2 SYDVKM, per germline.